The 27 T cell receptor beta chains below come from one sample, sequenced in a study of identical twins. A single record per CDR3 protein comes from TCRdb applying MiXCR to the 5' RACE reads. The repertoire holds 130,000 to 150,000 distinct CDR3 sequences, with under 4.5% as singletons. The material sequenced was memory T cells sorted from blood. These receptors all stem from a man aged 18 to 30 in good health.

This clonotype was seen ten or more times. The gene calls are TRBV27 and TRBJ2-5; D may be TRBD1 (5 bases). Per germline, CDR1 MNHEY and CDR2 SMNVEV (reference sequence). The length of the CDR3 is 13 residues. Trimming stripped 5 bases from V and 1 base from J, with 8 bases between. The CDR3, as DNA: TGTGCCAGCAGTCGACAGATCCAAGAGACCCAGTACTTC. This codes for CASSRQIQETQYF.

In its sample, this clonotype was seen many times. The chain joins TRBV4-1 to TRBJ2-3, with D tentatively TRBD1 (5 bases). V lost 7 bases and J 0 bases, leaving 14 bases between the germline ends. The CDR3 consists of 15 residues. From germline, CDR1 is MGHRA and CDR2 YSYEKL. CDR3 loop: CASKIQGGSTDTQYF. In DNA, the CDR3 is TGCGCCAGCAAAATCCAGGGCGGCAGCACAGATACGCAGTATTTT.

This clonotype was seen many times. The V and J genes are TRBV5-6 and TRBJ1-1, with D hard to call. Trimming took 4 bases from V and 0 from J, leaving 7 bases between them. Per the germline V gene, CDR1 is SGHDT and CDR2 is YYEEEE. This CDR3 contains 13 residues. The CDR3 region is CASSVLMNTEAFF. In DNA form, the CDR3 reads TGTGCCAGCAGCGTACTTATGAACACTGAAGCTTTCTTT.

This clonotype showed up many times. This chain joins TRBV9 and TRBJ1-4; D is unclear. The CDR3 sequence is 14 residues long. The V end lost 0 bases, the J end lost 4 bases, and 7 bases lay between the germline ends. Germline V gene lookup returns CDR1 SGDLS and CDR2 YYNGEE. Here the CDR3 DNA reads TGTGCCAGCAGCGTAGGCACAGTTAATGAAAAACTGTTTTTT. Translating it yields CASSVGTVNEKLFF.

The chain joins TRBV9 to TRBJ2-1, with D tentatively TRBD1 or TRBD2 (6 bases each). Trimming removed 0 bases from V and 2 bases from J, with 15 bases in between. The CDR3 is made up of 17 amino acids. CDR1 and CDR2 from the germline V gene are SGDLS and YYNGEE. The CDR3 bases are TGTGCCAGCAGCGTAGCTACAGGGACTTTGACCTACAATGAGCAGTTCTTC. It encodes CASSVATGTLTYNEQFF.

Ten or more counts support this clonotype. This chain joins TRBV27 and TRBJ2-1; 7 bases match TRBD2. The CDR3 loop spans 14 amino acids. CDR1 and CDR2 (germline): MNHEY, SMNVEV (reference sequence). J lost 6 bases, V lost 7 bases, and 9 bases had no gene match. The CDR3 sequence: CASTLGGSGNEQFF. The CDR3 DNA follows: TGTGCCAGCACCCTGGGCGGGAGTGGCAATGAGCAGTTCTTC.

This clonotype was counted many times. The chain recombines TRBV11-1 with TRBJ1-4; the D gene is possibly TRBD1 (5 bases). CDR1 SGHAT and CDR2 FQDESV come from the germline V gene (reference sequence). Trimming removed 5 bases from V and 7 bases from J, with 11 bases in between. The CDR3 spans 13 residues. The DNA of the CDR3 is TGTGCCAGCAGCCTCATGGGGCGTGAAAAACTGTTTTTT. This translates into CASSLMGREKLFF.

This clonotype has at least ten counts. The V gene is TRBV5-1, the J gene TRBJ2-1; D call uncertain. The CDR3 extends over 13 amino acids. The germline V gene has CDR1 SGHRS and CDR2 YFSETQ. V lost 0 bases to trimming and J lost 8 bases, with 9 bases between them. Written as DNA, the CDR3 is TGCGCCAGCAGCTTGGCCGCAGGCTATGAGCAGTTCTTC. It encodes CASSLAAGYEQFF.

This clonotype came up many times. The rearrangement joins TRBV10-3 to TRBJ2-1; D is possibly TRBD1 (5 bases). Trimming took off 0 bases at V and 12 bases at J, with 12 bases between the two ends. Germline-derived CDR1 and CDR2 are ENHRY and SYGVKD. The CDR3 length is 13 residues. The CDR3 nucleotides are TGTGCCATCAGTGAGTCGTGGGGTACAGGGCAGTTCTTC. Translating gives CAISESWGTGQFF.

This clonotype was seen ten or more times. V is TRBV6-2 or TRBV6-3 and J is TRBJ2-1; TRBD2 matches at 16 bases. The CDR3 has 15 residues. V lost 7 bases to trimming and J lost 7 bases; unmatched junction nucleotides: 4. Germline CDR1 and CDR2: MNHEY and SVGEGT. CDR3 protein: CASTPGLAGGNEQFF. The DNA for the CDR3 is TGTGCCAGCACCCCGGGACTAGCGGGAGGGAATGAGCAGTTCTTC.

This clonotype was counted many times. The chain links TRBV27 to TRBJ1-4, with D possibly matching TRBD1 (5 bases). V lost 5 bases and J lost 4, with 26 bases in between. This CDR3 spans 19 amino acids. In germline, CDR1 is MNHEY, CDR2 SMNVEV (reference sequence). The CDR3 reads CASSLTYLTAQQDNEKLFF. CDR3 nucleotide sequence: TGTGCCAGCAGTCTCACCTACCTGACAGCCCAGCAGGATAATGAAAAACTGTTTTTT. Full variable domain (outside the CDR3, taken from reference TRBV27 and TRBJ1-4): EAQVTQNPRYLITVTGKKLTVTCSQNMNHEYMSWYRQDPGLGLRQIYYSMNVEVTDKGDVPEGYKVSRKEKRNFPLILESPSPNQTSLYFCASSLTYLTAQQDNEKLFFGSGTQLSVL.

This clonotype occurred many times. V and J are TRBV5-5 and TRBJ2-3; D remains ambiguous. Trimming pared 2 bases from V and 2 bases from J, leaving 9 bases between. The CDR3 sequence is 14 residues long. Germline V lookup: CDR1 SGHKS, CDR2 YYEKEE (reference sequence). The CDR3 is CASSFMPATDTQYF. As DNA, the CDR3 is TGTGCCAGCAGCTTTATGCCCGCCACAGATACGCAGTATTTT.

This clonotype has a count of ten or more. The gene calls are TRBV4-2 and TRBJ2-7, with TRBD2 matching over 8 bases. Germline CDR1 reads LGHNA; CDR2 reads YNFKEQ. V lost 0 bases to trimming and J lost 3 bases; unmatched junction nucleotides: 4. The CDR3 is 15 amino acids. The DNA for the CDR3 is TGTGCCAGCAGCCAAGATCGGGGGGGCTACTACGAGCAGTACTTC. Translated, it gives CASSQDRGGYYEQYF.

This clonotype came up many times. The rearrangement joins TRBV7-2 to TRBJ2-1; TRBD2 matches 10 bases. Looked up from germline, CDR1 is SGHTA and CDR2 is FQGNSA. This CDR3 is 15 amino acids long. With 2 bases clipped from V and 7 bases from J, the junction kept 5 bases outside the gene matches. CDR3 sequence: CASSLLAGEGNEQFF. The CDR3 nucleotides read TGTGCCAGCAGCTTACTAGCGGGAGAAGGGAATGAGCAGTTCTTC.

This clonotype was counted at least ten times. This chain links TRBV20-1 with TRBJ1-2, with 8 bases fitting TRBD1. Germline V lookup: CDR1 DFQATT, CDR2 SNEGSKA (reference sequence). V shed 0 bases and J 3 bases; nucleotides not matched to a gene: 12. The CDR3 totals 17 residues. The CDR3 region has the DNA TGCAGTGCTAGAGATTGGAGCGGACAGGGATGGGACTATGGCTACACCTTC. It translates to CSARDWSGQGWDYGYTF.

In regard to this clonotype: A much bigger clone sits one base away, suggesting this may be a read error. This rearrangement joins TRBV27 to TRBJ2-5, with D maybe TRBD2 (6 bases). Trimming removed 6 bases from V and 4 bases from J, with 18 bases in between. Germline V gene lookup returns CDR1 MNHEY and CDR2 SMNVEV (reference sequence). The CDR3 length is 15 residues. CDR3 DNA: TGTGCCAGCAGCCACTACTCGGCGGGGTTAGAGACCCAGTACTTC. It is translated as CASSHYSAGLETQYF.

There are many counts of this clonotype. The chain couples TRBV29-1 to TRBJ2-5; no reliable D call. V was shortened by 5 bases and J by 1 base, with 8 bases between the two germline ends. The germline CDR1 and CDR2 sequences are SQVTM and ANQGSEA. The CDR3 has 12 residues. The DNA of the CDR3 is TGCAGCGTTCGGGTCATCCAAGAGACCCAGTACTTC. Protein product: CSVRVIQETQYF.

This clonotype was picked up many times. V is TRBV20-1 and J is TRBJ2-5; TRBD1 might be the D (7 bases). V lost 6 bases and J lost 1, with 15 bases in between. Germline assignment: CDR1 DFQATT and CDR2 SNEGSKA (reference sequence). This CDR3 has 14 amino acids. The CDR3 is CSARQGGFQETQYF. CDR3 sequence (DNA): TGCAGTGCCCGGCAGGGGGGATTCCAAGAGACCCAGTACTTC.

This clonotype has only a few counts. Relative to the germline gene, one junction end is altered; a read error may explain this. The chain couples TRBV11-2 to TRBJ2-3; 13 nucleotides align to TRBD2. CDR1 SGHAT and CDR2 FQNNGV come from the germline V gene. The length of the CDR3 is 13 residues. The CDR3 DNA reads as TGTGCCAGCAGCCGACTAGCGGGAGGACCCGTTAGGTTT. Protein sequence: CASSRLAGGPVRF.

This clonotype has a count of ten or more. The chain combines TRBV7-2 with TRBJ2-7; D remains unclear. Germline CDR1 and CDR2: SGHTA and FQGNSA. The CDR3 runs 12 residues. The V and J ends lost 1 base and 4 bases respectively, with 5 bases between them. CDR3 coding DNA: TGTGCCAGCAGCTTAGTGGAGTACGAGCAGTACTTC. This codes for CASSLVEYEQYF.

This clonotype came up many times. Here the CDR3 reads CASSYGRTGGRDTEAFF. CDR3 coding DNA: TGTGCCAGCAGTTACGGCCGAACAGGGGGTCGGGACACTGAAGCTTTCTTT. The chain has TRBV6-5 and TRBJ1-1; 8 positions match TRBD1. V shed 2 bases, J shed 3 bases, and the junction held 11 bases outside the gene matches. Germline V gene sequence: CDR1 MNHEY, CDR2 SVGAGI. The CDR3 is 17 amino acids.

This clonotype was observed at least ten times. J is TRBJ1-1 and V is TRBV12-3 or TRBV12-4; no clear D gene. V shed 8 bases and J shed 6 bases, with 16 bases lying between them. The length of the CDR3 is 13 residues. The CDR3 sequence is CASVDSGRAEAFF. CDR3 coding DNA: TGTGCCAGCGTTGATTCAGGCCGCGCTGAAGCTTTCTTT.

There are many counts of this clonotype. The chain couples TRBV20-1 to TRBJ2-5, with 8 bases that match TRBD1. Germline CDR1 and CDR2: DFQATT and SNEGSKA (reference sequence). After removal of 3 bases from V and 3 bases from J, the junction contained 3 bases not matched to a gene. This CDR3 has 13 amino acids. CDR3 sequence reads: CSASRTGKETQYF. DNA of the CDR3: TGCAGTGCTAGTCGGACAGGGAAAGAGACCCAGTACTTC.

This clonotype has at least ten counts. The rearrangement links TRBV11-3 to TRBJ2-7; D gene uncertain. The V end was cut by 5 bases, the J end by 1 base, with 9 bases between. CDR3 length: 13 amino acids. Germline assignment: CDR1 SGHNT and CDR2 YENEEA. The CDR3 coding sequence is TGTGCCAGCAGCCGCCAGGTTTCCTACGAGCAGTACGTC. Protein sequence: CASSRQVSYEQYV.

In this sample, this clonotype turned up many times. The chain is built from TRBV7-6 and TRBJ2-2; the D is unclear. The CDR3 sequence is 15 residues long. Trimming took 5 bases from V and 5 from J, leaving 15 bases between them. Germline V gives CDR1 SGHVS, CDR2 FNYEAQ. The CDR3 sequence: CASSVDSLLTGELFF. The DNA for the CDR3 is TGTGCCAGCAGCGTAGACTCTCTGTTAACCGGGGAGCTGTTTTTT.

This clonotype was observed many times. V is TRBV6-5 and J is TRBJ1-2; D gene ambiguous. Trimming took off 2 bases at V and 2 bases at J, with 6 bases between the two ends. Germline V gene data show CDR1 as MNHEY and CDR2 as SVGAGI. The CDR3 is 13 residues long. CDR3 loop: CASSYGPNYGYTF. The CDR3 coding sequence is TGTGCCAGCAGTTACGGGCCAAACTATGGCTACACCTTC.

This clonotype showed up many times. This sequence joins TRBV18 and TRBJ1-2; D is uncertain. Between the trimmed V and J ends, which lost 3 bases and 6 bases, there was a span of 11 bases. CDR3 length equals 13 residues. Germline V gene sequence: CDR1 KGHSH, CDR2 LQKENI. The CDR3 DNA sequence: TGTGCCAGCTCACCGAAAATCTCGAATGGCTACACCTTC. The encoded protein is CASSPKISNGYTF.